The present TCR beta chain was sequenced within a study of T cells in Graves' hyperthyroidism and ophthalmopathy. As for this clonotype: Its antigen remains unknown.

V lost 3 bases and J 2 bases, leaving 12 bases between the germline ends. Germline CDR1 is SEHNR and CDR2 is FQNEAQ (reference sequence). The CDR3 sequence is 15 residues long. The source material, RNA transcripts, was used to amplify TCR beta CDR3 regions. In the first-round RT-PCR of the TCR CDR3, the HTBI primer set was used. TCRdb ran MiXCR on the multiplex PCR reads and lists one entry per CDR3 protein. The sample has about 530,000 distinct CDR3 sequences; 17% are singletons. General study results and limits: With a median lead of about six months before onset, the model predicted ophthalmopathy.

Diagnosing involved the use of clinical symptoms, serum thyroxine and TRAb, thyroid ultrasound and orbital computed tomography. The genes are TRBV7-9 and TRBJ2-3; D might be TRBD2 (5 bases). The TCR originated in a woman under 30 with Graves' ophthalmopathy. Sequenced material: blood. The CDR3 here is CASSFSGLDTDTQYF. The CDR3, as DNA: TGTGCCAGCAGCTTCTCCGGACTTGACACAGATACGCAGTATTTT.